This is a list of T cell receptor beta chains from one sample in a study of blood T cell repertoires in COVID-19. The method was immunoSEQ multiplex PCR; TCRdb's version includes in-frame clones alone and lacks a portion of them. Of under 150,000 clones in the sample, 76% were seen once. Material for sequencing was peripheral blood. The receptors here all came from a woman of 80 years or more with active or convalescent COVID-19. The CDR3 runs from the conserved cysteine through the conserved F or W. The D gene is left open where the match is weak. Rows give clone size only sometimes, using once, few, many, or a class for an expanded clone.

J gene: TRBJ2-3; D gene: NA; CDR3 length: 14; V gene: TRBV7-2; clone size: NA; CDR3 protein: CASSPDRFTDTQYF; CDR3 DNA: TGTGCCAGCAGCCCGGACAGATTCACAGATACGCAGTATTTT
J gene: TRBJ2-3; D gene: NA; CDR3 length: 16; V gene: TRBV15; clone size: NA; CDR3 protein: CATSRVGRVSTDTQYF; CDR3 DNA: TGTGCCACCAGCAGAGTCGGCAGGGTCTCCACAGATACGCAGTATTTT
J gene: TRBJ2-7; D gene: TRBD2; CDR3 length: 17; V gene: TRBV2; clone size: once; CDR3 protein: CASSPSTGTRSAYEQYF; CDR3 DNA: TGTGCCAGCAGTCCTTCCACCGGGACTAGATCCGCCTACGAGCAGTACTTC
J gene: TRBJ1-1; D gene: TRBD1; CDR3 length: 15; V gene: TRBV18; clone size: NA; CDR3 protein: CASSTGQGMNTEAFF; CDR3 DNA: TGTGCCAGCTCAACAGGACAGGGCATGAACACTGAAGCTTTCTTT
J gene: TRBJ1-1; D gene: NA; CDR3 length: 16; V gene: TRBV5-8; clone size: NA; CDR3 protein: CASSVSLGAANTEAFF; CDR3 DNA: TGTGCCAGCAGCGTGTCATTGGGGGCGGCGAACACTGAAGCTTTCTTT
J gene: TRBJ2-5; D gene: TRBD2; CDR3 length: 13; V gene: TRBV18; clone size: NA; CDR3 protein: CASVLAKQETQYF; CDR3 DNA: TGTGCCAGCGTACTAGCGAAACAAGAGACCCAGTACTTC
J gene: TRBJ1-6; D gene: TRBD1; CDR3 length: 13; V gene: TRBV27; clone size: NA; CDR3 protein: CASRDRTNSPLHF; CDR3 DNA: TGTGCCAGCCGGGACAGAACTAATTCACCCCTCCACTTT
J gene: TRBJ1-1; D gene: TRBD1; CDR3 length: 14; V gene: TRBV7-3; clone size: NA; CDR3 protein: CASSRTGPNTEAFF; CDR3 DNA: TGTGCCAGCAGCCGGACAGGGCCGAACACTGAAGCTTTCTTT
J gene: TRBJ1-2; D gene: NA; CDR3 length: 15; V gene: TRBV28; clone size: NA; CDR3 protein: CASSLYRRANYGYTF; CDR3 DNA: TGTGCCAGCAGTTTATACAGGAGAGCTAACTATGGCTACACCTTC
J gene: TRBJ1-3; D gene: NA; CDR3 length: 17; V gene: TRBV19; clone size: NA; CDR3 protein: CASSRTTGKSSGNTIYF; CDR3 DNA: TGTGCCAGTAGTCGTACAACAGGGAAAAGCTCTGGAAACACCATATATTTT
J gene: TRBJ1-1; D gene: TRBD1; CDR3 length: 13; V gene: TRBV12-5; clone size: NA; CDR3 protein: CASDDRANTEAFF; CDR3 DNA: TGTGCTAGTGACGACAGGGCGAACACTGAAGCTTTCTTT
J gene: TRBJ1-3; D gene: NA; CDR3 length: 15; V gene: TRBV7-8; clone size: once; CDR3 protein: CASSMTANSGNTIYF; CDR3 DNA: TGTGCCAGCAGCATGACAGCCAACTCTGGAAACACCATATATTTT
J gene: TRBJ1-4; D gene: TRBD1; CDR3 length: 15; V gene: TRBV28; clone size: few; CDR3 protein: CASSLLTGVDEKLFF; CDR3 DNA: TGTGCCAGCAGTTTACTGACAGGGGTGGATGAAAAACTGTTTTTT
J gene: TRBJ2-7; D gene: NA; CDR3 length: 15; V gene: TRBV10-3; clone size: NA; CDR3 protein: CAISESQGPSYEQYF; CDR3 DNA: TGTGCCATCAGTGAGTCCCAGGGCCCATCCTACGAGCAGTACTTC
J gene: TRBJ2-7; D gene: TRBD1; CDR3 length: 16; V gene: TRBV18; clone size: NA; CDR3 protein: CASSPLKDRGQKEQYF; CDR3 DNA: TGTGCCAGCTCACCCTTAAAAGACAGGGGGCAGAAAGAGCAGTACTTC
J gene: TRBJ2-5; D gene: TRBD2; CDR3 length: 17; V gene: TRBV4-1; clone size: NA; CDR3 protein: CASSQGLAGGYQETQYF; CDR3 DNA: TGCGCCAGCAGCCAAGGACTAGCGGGGGGATACCAAGAGACCCAGTACTTC
J gene: TRBJ1-3; D gene: NA; CDR3 length: 15; V gene: TRBV9; clone size: NA; CDR3 protein: CASSSGSPSGNTIYF; CDR3 DNA: TGTGCCAGCAGCTCCGGGTCCCCCTCTGGAAACACCATATATTTT
J gene: TRBJ2-5; D gene: TRBD1; CDR3 length: 14; V gene: TRBV29-1; clone size: NA; CDR3 protein: CSVDGQGAQETQYF; CDR3 DNA: TGCAGCGTTGACGGACAGGGGGCACAAGAGACCCAGTACTTC
J gene: TRBJ1-2; D gene: NA; CDR3 length: 14; V gene: TRBV2; clone size: NA; CDR3 protein: CASSESTGSYGYTF; CDR3 DNA: TGTGCCAGCAGTGAAAGCACTGGGAGCTATGGCTACACCTTC
J gene: TRBJ2-5; D gene: TRBD2; CDR3 length: 16; V gene: TRBV7-7; clone size: NA; CDR3 protein: CASSPTTSGGHETQYF; CDR3 DNA: TGTGCTAGCAGCCCAACGACTAGCGGGGGCCACGAGACCCAGTACTTC
J gene: TRBJ2-2; D gene: TRBD1; CDR3 length: 16; V gene: TRBV5-6; clone size: NA; CDR3 protein: CASSRMGQMNTGELFF; CDR3 DNA: TGTGCCAGCAGTCGAATGGGACAGATGAACACCGGGGAGCTGTTTTTT
J gene: TRBJ2-7; D gene: TRBD2; CDR3 length: 15; V gene: TRBV3-1/TRBV3-2; clone size: NA; CDR3 protein: CASSFPGLGLHEQYF; CDR3 DNA: TGTGCCAGCAGCTTCCCGGGACTAGGACTACATGAGCAGTACTTC
J gene: TRBJ1-3; D gene: NA; CDR3 length: 12; V gene: TRBV28; clone size: NA; CDR3 protein: CATERQGNTIYF; CDR3 DNA: TGTGCCACTGAAAGGCAGGGCAACACCATATATTTT
J gene: TRBJ1-2; D gene: TRBD1; CDR3 length: 14; V gene: TRBV27; clone size: NA; CDR3 protein: CASSFLGQGVGYTF; CDR3 DNA: TGTGCCAGCAGTTTTTTAGGGCAGGGGGTAGGCTACACCTTC
J gene: TRBJ1-5; D gene: TRBD1; CDR3 length: 14; V gene: TRBV6-5; clone size: NA; CDR3 protein: CASSYDRENQPQHF; CDR3 DNA: TGTGCCAGCAGTTACGACAGGGAGAATCAGCCCCAGCATTTT
J gene: TRBJ1-1; D gene: NA; CDR3 length: 14; V gene: TRBV18; clone size: once; CDR3 protein: CASSPRGGRTEAFF; CDR3 DNA: TGTGCCAGCTCACCGCGGGGAGGTAGAACTGAAGCTTTCTTT
J gene: TRBJ2-5; D gene: NA; CDR3 length: 13; V gene: TRBV15; clone size: once; CDR3 protein: CATSRSRTGAQYF; CDR3 DNA: TGTGCCACCAGCAGATCAAGGACTGGGGCCCAGTACTTC
J gene: TRBJ2-1; D gene: TRBD2; CDR3 length: 12; V gene: TRBV19; clone size: NA; CDR3 protein: CATGTTARGQFF; CDR3 DNA: TGTGCCACCGGGACTACCGCTCGGGGGCAGTTCTTC
J gene: TRBJ1-1; D gene: NA; CDR3 length: 13; V gene: TRBV10-3; clone size: NA; CDR3 protein: CAISNEGDTEAFF; CDR3 DNA: TGTGCCATCAGTAACGAGGGGGACACTGAAGCTTTCTTT
J gene: TRBJ1-5; D gene: NA; CDR3 length: 20; V gene: TRBV19; clone size: NA; CDR3 protein: CVRLKTGKGWGPYSNQPQHF; CDR3 DNA: TGTGTTCGCCTAAAGACTGGGAAAGGGTGGGGCCCATATAGCAATCAGCCCCAGCATTTT
J gene: TRBJ1-6; D gene: NA; CDR3 length: 14; V gene: TRBV3-1/TRBV3-2; clone size: NA; CDR3 protein: CASSHTGKNSPLHF; CDR3 DNA: TGTGCCAGCAGCCATACAGGGAAAAATTCACCCCTCCACTTT
J gene: TRBJ2-7; D gene: NA; CDR3 length: 14; V gene: TRBV7-3; clone size: NA; CDR3 protein: CASSLSARSYEQYF; CDR3 DNA: TGTGCCAGCAGCTTAAGCGCGCGCTCCTACGAGCAGTACTTC
J gene: TRBJ1-2; D gene: TRBD1; CDR3 length: 17; V gene: TRBV28; clone size: few; CDR3 protein: CASNHGGTAAIFYGYTF; CDR3 DNA: TGTGCCAGCAACCATGGAGGGACAGCCGCCATTTTCTATGGCTACACCTTC
J gene: TRBJ1-4; D gene: TRBD1; CDR3 length: 14; V gene: TRBV7-2; clone size: NA; CDR3 protein: CASSLAGGNEKLFF; CDR3 DNA: TGTGCCAGCAGCTTGGCAGGGGGCAATGAAAAACTGTTTTTT
J gene: TRBJ2-5; D gene: NA; CDR3 length: 14; V gene: TRBV5-8; clone size: few; CDR3 protein: CASSLLGGQETQYF; CDR3 DNA: TGTGCCAGCAGCTTATTGGGGGGCCAAGAGACCCAGTACTTC
J gene: TRBJ2-5; D gene: TRBD2; CDR3 length: 16; V gene: TRBV7-2; clone size: NA; CDR3 protein: CASSLALAGSQETQYF; CDR3 DNA: TGTGCCAGCAGCTTGGCCCTAGCGGGGAGCCAAGAGACCCAGTACTTC
J gene: TRBJ1-3; D gene: NA; CDR3 length: 20; V gene: TRBV7-6; clone size: few; CDR3 protein: CASSLARYQGRRGSGNTIYF; CDR3 DNA: TGTGCCAGCAGCTTAGCGCGGTATCAGGGACGAAGGGGGTCTGGAAACACCATATATTTT
J gene: TRBJ2-7; D gene: NA; CDR3 length: 12; V gene: TRBV5-4; clone size: few; CDR3 protein: CASSLDGYEQYF; CDR3 DNA: TGTGCCAGCAGCTTGGACGGCTACGAGCAGTACTTC
J gene: TRBJ2-2; D gene: NA; CDR3 length: 13; V gene: TRBV29-1; clone size: NA; CDR3 protein: CSVEQGNTGELFF; CDR3 DNA: TGCAGCGTTGAACAGGGAAACACCGGGGAGCTGTTTTTT
J gene: TRBJ2-3; D gene: NA; CDR3 length: 14; V gene: TRBV2; clone size: NA; CDR3 protein: CASRQTVGSDTQYF; CDR3 DNA: TGTGCCAGCAGACAAACCGTAGGGAGTGATACGCAGTATTTT
J gene: TRBJ1-2; D gene: TRBD1; CDR3 length: 15; V gene: TRBV19; clone size: NA; CDR3 protein: CASSKSRQGNVGYTF; CDR3 DNA: TGTGCCAGTAGTAAGAGTAGACAGGGGAATGTGGGCTACACCTTC
J gene: TRBJ2-3; D gene: NA; CDR3 length: 16; V gene: TRBV7-3; clone size: NA; CDR3 protein: CASSLSRAGLVDTQYF; CDR3 DNA: TGTGCCAGCAGCTTAAGTAGGGCAGGGTTGGTAGATACGCAGTATTTT
J gene: TRBJ1-2; D gene: TRBD1; CDR3 length: 15; V gene: TRBV5-1; clone size: NA; CDR3 protein: CASSLLTGSNYGYTF; CDR3 DNA: TGCGCCAGCAGCTTATTGACAGGGTCTAACTATGGCTACACCTTC
J gene: TRBJ1-2; D gene: NA; CDR3 length: 14; V gene: TRBV4-3; clone size: NA; CDR3 protein: CASSQEVLRGSYTF; CDR3 DNA: TGCGCCAGCAGCCAGGAAGTTCTCCGGGGGAGCTACACCTTC
J gene: TRBJ1-6; D gene: NA; CDR3 length: 16; V gene: TRBV6-1; clone size: NA; CDR3 protein: CASSEEEGVGNSPLHF; CDR3 DNA: TGTGCCAGCAGTGAAGAGGAAGGGGTCGGTAATTCACCCCTCCACTTT
J gene: TRBJ1-1; D gene: TRBD1; CDR3 length: 15; V gene: TRBV18; clone size: NA; CDR3 protein: CASSPGSGGNTEAFF; CDR3 DNA: TGTGCCAGCTCACCCGGATCAGGGGGGAACACTGAAGCTTTCTTT
J gene: TRBJ2-5; D gene: NA; CDR3 length: 14; V gene: TRBV6-5; clone size: once; CDR3 protein: CASSQGGGRETQYF; CDR3 DNA: TGTGCCAGCAGCCAAGGGGGGGGTCGAGAGACCCAGTACTTC
J gene: TRBJ2-1; D gene: TRBD2; CDR3 length: 15; V gene: TRBV7-8; clone size: NA; CDR3 protein: CASSFQQRGAPEQFF; CDR3 DNA: TGTGCCAGCAGCTTTCAGCAGCGGGGGGCCCCAGAGCAGTTCTTC
J gene: TRBJ1-1; D gene: NA; CDR3 length: 14; V gene: TRBV11-2; clone size: NA; CDR3 protein: CASSRGRERSEAFF; CDR3 DNA: TGTGCCAGCAGCCGTGGGAGGGAAAGGTCTGAAGCTTTCTTT
J gene: TRBJ2-1; D gene: TRBD2; CDR3 length: 16; V gene: TRBV7-3; clone size: NA; CDR3 protein: CASSLGGGVSYNEQFF; CDR3 DNA: TGTGCCAGCAGCTTAGGGGGAGGGGTCTCCTACAATGAGCAGTTCTTC
J gene: TRBJ1-2; D gene: NA; CDR3 length: 16; V gene: TRBV29-1; clone size: NA; CDR3 protein: CSVQYPGGFTNYGYTF; CDR3 DNA: TGCAGCGTTCAATACCCGGGGGGTTTTACTAACTATGGCTACACCTTC
J gene: TRBJ1-3; D gene: TRBD1; CDR3 length: 15; V gene: TRBV10-3; clone size: NA; CDR3 protein: CAISAGTDTGNTIYF; CDR3 DNA: TGTGCCATCAGTGCCGGGACAGACACTGGAAACACCATATATTTT
J gene: TRBJ2-7; D gene: NA; CDR3 length: 14; V gene: TRBV27; clone size: few; CDR3 protein: CASSRYTHRVEQYF; CDR3 DNA: TGTGCCAGCAGCAGATATACTCACAGGGTCGAGCAGTACTTC
J gene: TRBJ1-2; D gene: TRBD1; CDR3 length: 12; V gene: TRBV6-5; clone size: few; CDR3 protein: CASRGQEYGYTF; CDR3 DNA: TGTGCCAGCAGGGGACAGGAATATGGCTACACCTTC
J gene: TRBJ1-2; D gene: TRBD1; CDR3 length: 15; V gene: TRBV28; clone size: once; CDR3 protein: CASSSAGTGGRGYTF; CDR3 DNA: TGTGCCAGCAGTTCAGCTGGGACAGGGGGTAGAGGCTACACCTTC
J gene: TRBJ1-2; D gene: TRBD1; CDR3 length: 16; V gene: TRBV4-3; clone size: NA; CDR3 protein: CASSQVTGTGLGGYTF; CDR3 DNA: TGCGCCAGCAGCCAAGTGACCGGGACAGGGTTAGGTGGCTACACCTTC
J gene: TRBJ1-5; D gene: NA; CDR3 length: 12; V gene: TRBV19; clone size: NA; CDR3 protein: CASTEGMQPQHF; CDR3 DNA: TGTGCCAGTACGGAGGGTATGCAGCCCCAGCATTTT
J gene: TRBJ2-3; D gene: TRBD1; CDR3 length: 19; V gene: TRBV7-9; clone size: NA; CDR3 protein: CASSLALTGDPFSPDTQYF; CDR3 DNA: TGTGCCAGCAGCTTAGCGCTGACAGGGGATCCCTTTTCCCCAGATACGCAGTATTTT
J gene: TRBJ1-1; D gene: TRBD1; CDR3 length: 14; V gene: TRBV29-1; clone size: NA; CDR3 protein: CSVGDRAVNTEAFF; CDR3 DNA: TGCAGCGTTGGAGACAGGGCTGTGAACACTGAAGCTTTCTTT
J gene: TRBJ2-6; D gene: TRBD1; CDR3 length: 17; V gene: TRBV10-1; clone size: NA; CDR3 protein: CASSPGTVNSGANVLTF; CDR3 DNA: TGCGCCAGCAGTCCCGGGACAGTCAACTCTGGGGCCAACGTCCTGACTTTC